This TCR beta chain appears in the sequencing data of a study of T cells in Graves' hyperthyroidism and ophthalmopathy. The wider study: Peripheral blood was obtained at initial diagnosis, preceding any treatment.

Whole-study findings and limits: The model forecast ophthalmopathy, anticipating it by a median around 6.4 months before onset. Stable hyperthyroidism was separated from ophthalmopathy by a model based on 13 V-J features.

Amplified TCR beta CDR3 regions came from RNA transcripts. HTBI primers drove first-round RT-PCR of the TCR CDR3. In TCRdb, the multiplex PCR reads were re-called with MiXCR into one record per CDR3 protein. The sample lists 300,000 to 500,000 distinct CDR3 sequences; over 12% were seen once. This clonotype showed up just once. What it binds is unknown. Mismatch with germline at one junction end may stem from a read error. Germline V gives CDR1 LGHDT, CDR2 YNNKEL (reference sequence). CDR3 length equals 14 residues. Patients were excluded because of uncontrolled infection, other autoimmune disease, pregnancy or lactation.

This clonotype was obtained from a man in his fifties or sixties with Graves' ophthalmopathy. The sample was blood. This chain uses TRBV3-1 with TRBJ1-6; TRBD1 agrees at 7 bases. The CDR3 DNA is TGTGTCAGCGGGGACAGCTCCTATAATTCACCCCTCCACTTT. Its translation is CVSGDSSYNSPLHF.